Each of the 22 T cell receptor beta chains below was sequenced from the same sample in a study of Tregs in tolerant kidney transplant recipients. TCRdb's copy holds only in-frame clones and misses some; the assay was immunoSEQ multiplex PCR. Of over 85,000 clones listed, 80% to 95% were seen once; the top ten hold around 0.45%. Sequenced here: CD4+ T cells from blood, sampled before the transplant. These receptor sequences come from a human donor who received a combined kidney and bone marrow transplant.

The chain employs TRBV28 and TRBJ2-7; D may be TRBD1 (5 bases). Per the germline V gene, CDR1 is MDHEN and CDR2 is SYDVKM. This CDR3 has 13 residues. Trimming removed 5 bases at V and 3 bases at J, with 11 bases between. This CDR3 is CASSLRQSYEQYF. CDR3 nucleotide sequence: TGTGCCAGCAGTCTCAGACAGAGCTACGAGCAGTACTTC.

The chain employs TRBV5-6 and TRBJ2-5; D is perhaps TRBD1 (6 bases). Germline loops: CDR1 SGHDT, CDR2 YYEEEE. The CDR3 length is 14 residues. V lost 4 bases and J 7 bases, leaving 17 bases between the germline ends. CDR3 protein: CASSRQGRRGTQYF. In DNA form, the CDR3 reads TGTGCCAGCAGCCGTCAGGGACGCAGGGGGACCCAGTACTTC.

With respect to this clone: Other DNA sequences within the sample encode an identical CDR3. The chain employs TRBV7-2 and TRBJ2-1, with D hard to call. The germline V gene has CDR1 SGHTA and CDR2 FQGNSA. The CDR3 consists of 13 residues. The V gene lost 2 bases and the J gene lost 3 bases, with 5 bases spanning the gap. The CDR3 loop reads CASSLTSYNEQFF. CDR3 nucleotides: TGTGCCAGCAGCTTAACGAGCTACAATGAGCAGTTCTTC.

This chain joins TRBV11-2 and TRBJ2-1, with D perhaps matching TRBD2 (5 bases). CDR3 length: 16 residues. With 1 base removed from V and 2 bases from J, the gap between germline ends came to 12 bases. Germline-derived CDR1 and CDR2 are SGHAT and FQNNGV. DNA of the CDR3: TGTGCCAGCAGCTTAGCCGGACGGGGAACCTACAATGAGCAGTTCTTC. Translating it yields CASSLAGRGTYNEQFF.

This chain joins TRBV5-1 and TRBJ1-4; TRBD1 matches at 7 bases. The ends lost 5 bases at V and 6 bases at J; junction bases unmatched: 10. The CDR3 is 15 residues long. Germline-derived CDR1 and CDR2 are SGHRS and YFSETQ. The CDR3: CASSSTRQGYEKLFF. CDR3 DNA sequence: TGCGCCAGCAGTTCTACCAGACAGGGTTATGAAAAACTGTTTTTT. The full variable domain, with the rest looked up from reference TRBV5-1 and TRBJ1-4, is KAGVTQTPRYLIKTRGQQVTLSCSPISGHRSVSWYQQTPGQGLQFLFEYFSETQRNKGNFPGRFSGRQFSNSRSEMNVSTLELGDSALYLCASSSTRQGYEKLFFGSGTQLSVL.

V gene TRBV19 combines with J gene TRBJ2-3; tentative D call: TRBD2 (5 bases). The CDR3 runs to 15 residues. V was trimmed by 5 bases and J by 1 base, leaving 13 bases between them. From germline, CDR1 is LNHDA and CDR2 SQIVND (reference sequence). CDR3 nucleotides: TGTGCCAGTAGTTCTAGCCAAACAGGCACAGATACGCAGTATTTT. Residues: CASSSSQTGTDTQYF. The entire variable domain, with the rest obtained from reference TRBV19 and TRBJ2-3, is as follows: DGGITQSPKYLFRKEGQNVTLSCEQNLNHDAMYWYRQDPGQGLRLIYYSQIVNDFQKGDIAEGYSVSREKKESFPLTVTSAQKNPTAFYLCASSSSQTGTDTQYFGPGTRLTVL.

The table lists this clone with a few counts. This chain connects TRBV6-6 to TRBJ1-4, with D possibly being TRBD1 (5 bases). CDR3 length: 14 residues. Trimming pared 0 bases from V and 8 bases from J, leaving 10 bases between. Germline CDR1 reads MNHNY; CDR2 reads SVGAGI (reference sequence). This CDR3 reads CASSYSGVLEKLFF. CDR3 bases: TGTGCCAGCAGTTACTCAGGGGTTCTCGAAAAACTGTTTTTT.

The gene calls are TRBV18 and TRBJ2-3; 8 bases agree with TRBD1. Trimming took 4 bases from V and 2 from J; bases not matched to a gene: 2. CDR3 length: 14 residues. From germline, CDR1 is KGHSH and CDR2 LQKENI. CDR3 amino acids: CASSQDRATDTQYF. Written as DNA, the CDR3 is TGTGCCAGCTCACAGGACAGGGCCACAGATACGCAGTATTTT.

V usage is TRBV9 and J usage is TRBJ1-4; D is unresolved. Trimming stripped 0 bases from V and 0 bases from J, with 9 bases between. Per the germline V gene, CDR1 is SGDLS and CDR2 is YYNGEE. The CDR3 consists of 16 residues. The CDR3, as DNA: TGTGCCAGCAGCGTAGATTTAGATGCAACTAATGAAAAACTGTTTTTT. Protein: CASSVDLDATNEKLFF. Variable domain in full (rest from reference TRBV9 and TRBJ1-4): DSGVTQTPKHLITATGQRVTLRCSPRSGDLSVYWYQQSLDQGLQFLIQYYNGEERAKGNILERFSAQQFPDLHSELNLSSLELGDSALYFCASSVDLDATNEKLFFGSGTQLSVL.

The V gene is TRBV18, the J gene TRBJ1-4; D not resolved. Trimming shortened V by 4 bases and J by 8 bases, and 17 bases separated the two germline ends. This CDR3 spans 15 amino acids. Germline CDR1 KGHSH, CDR2 LQKENI. The DNA for the CDR3 is TGTGCCAGCTCACGTTTGACACCGGTGGAAGAAAAACTGTTTTTT. Translating gives CASSRLTPVEEKLFF.

V gene TRBV7-2 combines with J gene TRBJ1-5, with a tentative D call TRBD1 (6 bases). CDR1 and CDR2 (germline): SGHTA, FQGNSA. CDR3 length equals 16 residues. Between the trimmed V and J ends, which lost 1 base and 1 base, there was a span of 11 bases. This chain's CDR3 is CASSLVGGESNQPQHF. CDR3 in DNA: TGTGCCAGCAGCTTAGTAGGGGGGGAGAGCAATCAGCCCCAGCATTTT.

The CDR3 region is CASGSTANYGYTF. As DNA, the CDR3 is TGCGCCAGCGGTTCAACAGCTAACTATGGCTACACCTTC. V and J are TRBV5-1 and TRBJ1-2; no clear D. The CDR3 is 13 residues long. Per germline, CDR1 SGHRS and CDR2 YFSETQ. The ends were cut back, 7 bases at V and 0 bases at J, with 10 bases in the middle.

Only one count was recorded for this clone. The chain combines TRBV27 with TRBJ2-1, with 7 bases aligning to TRBD1. This CDR3 region has 15 residues. In germline, CDR1 is MNHEY, CDR2 SMNVEV (reference sequence). Trimming at V came to 8 bases and at J to 6 bases, leaving 13 bases not matched to a gene. CDR3 coding DNA: TGTGCCAGCGGAGACACAGGGGCCCCTGGCAATGAGCAGTTCTTC. As protein: CASGDTGAPGNEQFF.

The chain recombines TRBV5-1 with TRBJ2-6; D is unresolved. Trimming took off 3 bases at V and 0 bases at J, with 16 bases between the two ends. The CDR3 covers 18 residues. CDR1 and CDR2 (germline): SGHRS, YFSETQ. The CDR3 DNA reads as TGCGCCAGCAGCTCCGACTCGTCCCCAAGCTCTGGGGCCAACGTCCTGACTTTC. It specifies CASSSDSSPSSGANVLTF. Combining the CDR3 with reference TRBV5-1 and TRBJ2-6 gives the whole variable domain KAGVTQTPRYLIKTRGQQVTLSCSPISGHRSVSWYQQTPGQGLQFLFEYFSETQRNKGNFPGRFSGRQFSNSRSEMNVSTLELGDSALYLCASSSDSSPSSGANVLTFGAGSRLTVL.

J is TRBJ1-5 and V is TRBV28; weak D call: TRBD1 (5 bases). Germline CDR1 MDHEN, CDR2 SYDVKM. Trimming took off 5 bases at V and 1 base at J, with 21 bases between the two ends. The CDR3 is 18 amino acids. CDR3 bases: TGTGCCAGCAGTCCTGATTATGGGGGGAGAACGAGCAATCAGCCCCAGCATTTT. Translated: CASSPDYGGRTSNQPQHF.

The rearrangement links TRBV7-2 to TRBJ2-4; unclear D gene. Germline V CDR1 and CDR2: SGHTA, FQGNSA. The V gene lost 2 bases and the J gene lost 0 bases, with 5 bases spanning the gap. This CDR3 is built from 14 residues. The CDR3 loop is CASSLPSAKNIQYF. DNA of the CDR3: TGTGCCAGCAGCTTACCGTCAGCCAAAAACATTCAGTACTTC.

This CDR3 reads CASSLSGAGGTYEQYF. The CDR3, as DNA: TGTGCCAGCAGCTTGAGTGGGGCAGGGGGCACCTACGAGCAGTACTTC. The chain recombines TRBV5-6 with TRBJ2-7, with 8 bases lining up with TRBD1. V was clipped by 1 base and J by 2 bases; unmatched bases: 8. Germline loops: CDR1 SGHDT, CDR2 YYEEEE. There are 16 residues in the CDR3.

V usage is TRBV29-1 and J usage is TRBJ2-1, with 10 bases fitting TRBD1. This CDR3 has 14 residues. After removal of 6 bases from V and 6 bases from J, the junction contained 8 bases not matched to a gene. Per the germline V gene, CDR1 is SQVTM and CDR2 is ANQGSEA. The CDR3 nucleotides are TGCAGCGTGTCCGGAGGGACAGGGGCCAATGAGCAGTTCTTC. Its translation is CSVSGGTGANEQFF.

The chain has TRBV7-2 and TRBJ2-3, with D unresolved. From germline, CDR1 is SGHTA and CDR2 FQGNSA. V lost 3 bases and J lost 4, with 5 bases in between. There are 12 residues in the CDR3. CDR3 in DNA: TGTGCCAGCAGCTTTCCTCCAGATACGCAGTATTTT. As protein: CASSFPPDTQYF.

The rearrangement joins TRBV30 to TRBJ1-5; D is possibly TRBD1 (6 bases). V lost 3 bases and J 7 bases, leaving 13 bases between the germline ends. Germline values: CDR1 GTSNPN, CDR2 SVGIG (reference sequence). There are 13 residues in the CDR3. Here the CDR3 DNA reads TGTGCCTGGAGCTTAGGGGGGGCCCAGCCCCAGCATTTT. This translates into CAWSLGGAQPQHF.

In its sample, this clone was seen a few times. This CDR3 reads CASSPGAAQFRADTQYF. The CDR3 coding sequence is TGTGCCAGCAGCCCGGGAGCAGCCCAATTTAGGGCAGATACGCAGTATTTT. This sequence joins TRBV7-8 and TRBJ2-3; D may be TRBD2 (6 bases). Between the trimmed V and J ends, which lost 5 bases and 4 bases, there was a span of 22 bases. Germline V CDR1 and CDR2: SGHVS, FQNEAQ. The CDR3 loop spans 17 amino acids.

This clone is a singleton in its sample. The chain uses TRBV5-1 and TRBJ1-2; 7 positions agree with TRBD1. The germline V gene encodes CDR1 SGHRS and CDR2 YFSETQ. V was pared by 0 bases and J by 6 bases, with 5 bases of the junction left unmatched. The CDR3 consists of 14 residues. The CDR3 sequence is CASSLEGGVDGYTF. Here the CDR3 DNA reads TGCGCCAGCAGCTTGGAAGGGGGCGTAGATGGCTACACCTTC.